These 27 T cell receptor beta chains originate from one sample sequenced in a study of molecular identifiers for immune sequencing clone quantification. TCRdb analysed the PCR reads with MiXCR anew, one entry per CDR3 protein. Altogether under 600,000 distinct CDR3 sequences are present, about a quarter being singletons, with the ten largest covering approximately 0.8%. Material for sequencing was naive CD8+ T cells from blood, with Jurkat cell RNA spiked in. The subset is: FACS-sorted CD8+CD4-CCR7+CD45RA+ naive T cells. Receptor source: a human donor in good health. Some libraries in this study had Jurkat cell RNA spiked in.

This clonotype was seen ten or more times. The gene calls are TRBV4-3 and TRBJ2-3, with D perhaps given as TRBD1 or TRBD2 (5 bases each). Germline V gene lookup returns CDR1 LGHNA and CDR2 YSLEER. CDR3 size: 17 residues. Trimming took off 1 base at V and 0 bases at J, with 14 bases between the two ends. Here the CDR3 reads CASSQGIGAPSTDTQYF. CDR3 DNA sequence: TGCGCCAGCAGCCAAGGCATCGGGGCCCCTAGCACAGATACGCAGTATTTT.

This chain joins TRBV4-3 and TRBJ2-3, with TRBD1 identical over 11 bases. This CDR3 contains 15 residues. The V gene end was trimmed by 4 bases and the J gene end by 6 bases; junction bases not matched to a gene: 6. Germline V gene sequence: CDR1 LGHNA, CDR2 YSLEER. The CDR3 loop is CASSPGQGAWDTQYF. Written as DNA, the CDR3 is TGCGCCAGCAGCCCCGGACAGGGGGCGTGGGATACGCAGTATTTT.

Note on this clonotype: This could be a read error, since a much larger clone is one nucleotide away. The chain is built from TRBV6-5 and TRBJ2-1; either TRBD1 or TRBD2 may fit D (5 bases each). The CDR3 totals 14 residues. The germline gives CDR1 MNHEY, CDR2 SVGAGI. The CDR3 spells CASSYSWGYNEQSF. The CDR3 DNA follows: TGTGCCAGCAGTTACTCATGGGGGTACAATGAGCAGTCCTTC.

For this clonotype: A read error is likely, as this CDR3 ends without the conserved phenylalanine or tryptophan. The J gene is TRBJ2-1, the V gene TRBV12-3 or TRBV12-4, with D perhaps matching TRBD2 (6 bases). The CDR3 runs to 14 residues. The ends were cut back, 6 bases at V and 9 bases at J, with 18 bases in the middle. CDR3 sequence reads: CASSPQAEEGEQFC. In nucleotides, the CDR3 is TGTGCCAGCAGCCCCCAAGCAGAGGAGGGTGAGCAGTTCTGC.

On this clonotype itself: The junction departs from the called germline gene at one end, perhaps through a read error. This chain links TRBV4-1 with TRBJ1-5; the match to TRBD1 covers 8 bases. Germline CDR1 reads MGHRA; CDR2 reads YSYEKL. The CDR3 has 15 residues. The CDR3 region has the DNA TGCGCCAGCAGCCAAGAAGACAGGGGCTATCAGCCCCCGCATTTT. Translated, it gives CASSQEDRGYQPPHF.

The chain links TRBV5-8 to TRBJ1-5, with D unclear. Germline V gene sequence: CDR1 SGHTS, CDR2 YDEGEE. Trimming left V 2 bases short and J 0 bases short, with 9 bases between. CDR3 length equals 15 residues. The CDR3 nucleotides read TGTGCCAGCAGCTTTGGTTCGATTAGCAATCAGCCCCAGCATTTT. Its translation is CASSFGSISNQPQHF. Full variable domain (rest looked up from reference TRBV5-8 and TRBJ1-5): EAGVTQSPTHLIKTRGQQATLRCSPISGHTSVYWYQQALGLGLQFLLWYDEGEERNRGNFPPRFSGRQFPNYSSELNVNALELEDSALYLCASSFGSISNQPQHFGDGTRLSIL.

This clonotype has only a few counts. The gene calls are TRBV12-3 or TRBV12-4 and TRBJ2-3; D tentatively reads TRBD1 or TRBD2 (5 bases each). The V end was cut by 7 bases, the J end by 4 bases, with 24 bases between. The CDR3 has 17 amino acids. The CDR3 sequence is CASTNPGASRVSDTQYF. In nucleotides, the CDR3 is TGTGCCAGCACCAACCCTGGGGCTAGCAGAGTTTCAGATACGCAGTATTTT.

The chain joins TRBV20-1 to TRBJ2-5; D is uncertain. The germline gives CDR1 DFQATT, CDR2 SNEGSKA (reference sequence). This CDR3 has 14 residues. The V end was cut by 2 bases, the J end by 4 bases, with 14 bases between. The CDR3 loop reads CSARPQELGETQYF. The CDR3 DNA follows: TGCAGTGCTAGACCTCAAGAATTGGGAGAGACCCAGTACTTC.

The chain joins TRBV13 to TRBJ1-6, with TRBD1 matching over 7 bases. V shed 5 bases and J 7 bases; nucleotides not matched to a gene: 8. The CDR3 totals 15 residues. CDR1 and CDR2 (germline): PRHDT, FYEKMQ (reference sequence). The CDR3 is CASSPGGGSNSPLHF. As DNA, the CDR3 is TGTGCCAGCAGCCCAGGGGGGGGCTCAAATTCACCCCTCCACTTT. Supplemented by reference TRBV13 and TRBJ1-6, the full variable domain reads AAGVIQSPRHLIKEKRETATLKCYPIPRHDTVYWYQQGPGQDPQFLISFYEKMQSDKGSIPDRFSAQQFSDYHSELNMSSLELGDSALYFCASSPGGGSNSPLHFGNGTRLTVT.

The J gene is TRBJ2-3, the V gene TRBV20-1, with D perhaps TRBD1 (5 bases). The V end was cut by 6 bases, the J end by 8 bases, with 30 bases between. The germline V gene encodes CDR1 DFQATT and CDR2 SNEGSKA (reference sequence). The CDR3 is 17 residues long. CDR3 DNA sequence: TGCAGTGCCCGCATCAATTACTACGCCAGGGCAGCAAGTACGCAGTATTTT. Its translation is CSARINYYARAASTQYF.

A word on this clonotype: One end of the junction fails to match germline, which may point to a read error. As DNA, the CDR3 is TGTGCCAGCAGCCAAGATGGGAGCTCCTACAATGAGCAACTCTTC. Its protein product is CASSQDGSSYNEQLF. The rearrangement uses TRBV4-2 and TRBJ2-1, with D tentatively TRBD2 (5 bases). There are 15 residues in the CDR3. The germline V gene encodes CDR1 LGHNA and CDR2 YNFKEQ.

This chain uses TRBV9 with TRBJ2-5; D uncertain. Germline V gives CDR1 SGDLS, CDR2 YYNGEE. This CDR3 is built from 11 residues. The V and J ends lost 3 bases and 5 bases respectively, with 5 bases between them. This CDR3 reads CASSAGETQYF. As DNA, the CDR3 is TGTGCCAGCAGCGCCGGGGAGACCCAGTACTTC. Supplemented by reference TRBV9 and TRBJ2-5, the full variable domain reads DSGVTQTPKHLITATGQRVTLRCSPRSGDLSVYWYQQSLDQGLQFLIQYYNGEERAKGNILERFSAQQFPDLHSELNLSSLELGDSALYFCASSAGETQYFGPGTRLLVL.

This clonotype has ten or more counts. V is TRBV4-3 and J is TRBJ2-1; 9 bases fit TRBD2. V gave up 3 bases and J gave up 4 bases; unmatched junction bases: 4. The CDR3 has 15 residues. Germline CDR1 is LGHNA and CDR2 is YSLEER. This chain's CDR3 is CASSQYSGRYNEQFF. CDR3 nucleotide sequence: TGCGCCAGCAGCCAGTATAGCGGGAGATACAATGAGCAGTTCTTC.

The DNA for the CDR3 is TGTGCCAGTACACACGTAGCGGGAGGGCCCCACACCGGGGAGCTGTTTTTT. Its protein product is CASTHVAGGPHTGELFF. This chain joins TRBV19 and TRBJ2-2; TRBD2 agrees at 11 bases. The CDR3 totals 17 residues. V trimming: 7 bases; J trimming: 3 bases; junction bases outside the gene matches: 10. Per germline, CDR1 LNHDA and CDR2 SQIVND (reference sequence). The full variable domain, completed using reference TRBV19 and TRBJ2-2, is DGGITQSPKYLFRKEGQNVTLSCEQNLNHDAMYWYRQDPGQGLRLIYYSQIVNDFQKGDIAEGYSVSREKKESFPLTVTSAQKNPTAFYLCASTHVAGGPHTGELFFGEGSRLTVL.

Comments on this clonotype: This could be a read error, since a much larger clone is one nucleotide away. The chain uses TRBV5-1 and TRBJ2-7, with D possibly TRBD1 on 6 matching bases. Trimming removed 1 base at V and 5 bases at J, with 16 bases between. Germline assignment: CDR1 SGHRS and CDR2 YFSETQ. The CDR3 is 15 amino acids. The CDR3 region has the DNA TGCGCCAGCAGCTTGAAGGACAGACCTACCCACGAGCAGTACTTC. Translating it yields CASSLKDRPTHEQYF.

Concerning this clonotype itself: Being one base from a much bigger clone, this may be a read error. The chain has TRBV12-3 or TRBV12-4 and TRBJ1-2; 7 bases agree with TRBD1. Trimming took 3 bases from V and 4 from J; bases not matched to a gene: 5. The CDR3 covers 14 residues. The CDR3 sequence: CASSLEQGTYGYTF. DNA for the CDR3: TGTGCCAGCAGTTTGGAACAGGGGACCTATGGCTACACCTTC.

The chain has TRBV4-3 and TRBJ1-5; no clear D gene. The germline V gene encodes CDR1 LGHNA and CDR2 YSLEER. The V end was cut by 4 bases, the J end by 7 bases, with 17 bases between. The CDR3 contains 15 residues. Here the CDR3 DNA reads TGCGCCAGCAGCCCCTGGGCGGGGATGGCCCAGCCCCAGCATTTT. Translating gives CASSPWAGMAQPQHF.

The V call is TRBV4-1, the J call TRBJ2-1; 11 nucleotides agree with TRBD1. V was pared by 0 bases and J by 6 bases, with 4 bases of the junction left unmatched. Germline V gene data show CDR1 as MGHRA and CDR2 as YSYEKL. This CDR3 region has 16 residues. As DNA, the CDR3 is TGCGCCAGCAGCCAAGACTCCGGGACAGGGGGCAATGAGCAGTTCTTC. This sequence encodes CASSQDSGTGGNEQFF.

Details on this clonotype: The junction shows a germline mismatch at one end, possibly a read error. This chain joins TRBV30 and TRBJ2-6; tentative D call: TRBD1 (6 bases). The CDR3 is 14 amino acids. Germline V gene data show CDR1 as GTSNPN and CDR2 as SVGIG (reference sequence). The CDR3 DNA sequence: TGTGCCTGGAGCGAAAAGTCAGGGGCCAACGCCCTGACTTTC. This gives the protein CAWSEKSGANALTF.

This clonotype was counted a few times. The J gene is TRBJ2-3, the V gene TRBV11-2; tentative D call: TRBD2 (7 bases). Looked up from germline, CDR1 is SGHAT and CDR2 is FQNNGV. This CDR3 region has 18 residues. Between the trimmed V and J ends, which lost 6 bases and 4 bases, there was a span of 26 bases. The DNA for the CDR3 is TGTGCCAGCAGACTAGGGGGTATAGGGACTAACTCTCCAGATACGCAGTATTTT. It is translated as CASRLGGIGTNSPDTQYF.

Only one count was recorded for this clonotype. The junction departs from the called germline gene at one end, perhaps through a read error. The rearrangement links TRBV12-3 or TRBV12-4 to TRBJ2-3, with 11 bases fitting TRBD2. The CDR3 contains 16 residues. The CDR3 DNA reads TGTGCCGGCAGTTTTGGGACTAGCGGAAGCACAGATACGCAGTATTTT. This encodes CAGSFGTSGSTDTQYF.

This clonotype was observed a few times. The chain joins TRBV20-1 to TRBJ2-7; TRBD2 matches at 9 bases. Germline V gene data show CDR1 as DFQATT and CDR2 as SNEGSKA (reference sequence). The CDR3 consists of 14 residues. Trimming cost V 6 bases and J 5 bases; bases outside gene matches: 11. CDR3 coding DNA: TGCAGTGCCCAAGAAATCGGGACTAGCCACGAGCAGTACTTC. It is translated as CSAQEIGTSHEQYF.

The chain couples TRBV3-1 to TRBJ2-5; the match to TRBD1 covers 10 bases. The CDR3 loop spans 13 amino acids. Germline CDR1 LGHDT, CDR2 YNNKEL (reference sequence). The V segment lost 5 bases and the J segment 5 bases; nucleotides outside the gene matches: 2. The CDR3 nucleotides read TGTGCCAGCAGCTCGACAGGGGGCGAGACCCAGTACTTC. It specifies CASSSTGGETQYF.

This clonotype was recorded at least ten times. The rearrangement joins TRBV7-8 to TRBJ2-3, with a tentative D call TRBD1 (5 bases). The CDR3 is made up of 14 amino acids. V was clipped by 5 bases and J by 0 bases, with 9 bases between them. In germline, CDR1 is SGHVS, CDR2 FQNEAQ. The CDR3 nucleotides are TGTGCCAGCAGCCGACAGTCTAGCACAGATACGCAGTATTTT. Translation: CASSRQSSTDTQYF.

A few counts support this clonotype. The chain uses TRBV20-1 and TRBJ1-1; no reliable D call. CDR3 length equals 13 residues. The ends were cut back, 4 bases at V and 0 bases at J, with 9 bases in the middle. The germline V gene has CDR1 DFQATT and CDR2 SNEGSKA (reference sequence). The CDR3 here is CSATSLMNTEAFF. The DNA for the CDR3 is TGCAGTGCTACCAGTCTCATGAACACTGAAGCTTTCTTT.

This chain connects TRBV5-1 to TRBJ2-3; TRBD1 matches 9 bases. CDR3 size: 19 residues. With 3 bases clipped from V and 1 base from J, the junction kept 15 bases outside the gene matches. Looked up from germline, CDR1 is SGHRS and CDR2 is YFSETQ. CDR3 DNA: TGCGCCAGCAGCTCCCCGGGACAGGGCTCAATGGTTGGCACAGATACGCAGTATTTT. Protein sequence: CASSSPGQGSMVGTDTQYF.

In DNA, the CDR3 is TGTGCCAGCAGAACTATAGCGGGGGCACACACAGATACGCAGTATTTT. Its protein product is CASRTIAGAHTDTQYF. V gene TRBV6-2 or TRBV6-3 combines with J gene TRBJ2-3; TRBD2 aligns across 9 bases. V gave up 6 bases and J gave up 2 bases; unmatched junction bases: 9. CDR1 and CDR2 from the germline V gene are MNHEY and SVGEGT. There are 16 residues in the CDR3.